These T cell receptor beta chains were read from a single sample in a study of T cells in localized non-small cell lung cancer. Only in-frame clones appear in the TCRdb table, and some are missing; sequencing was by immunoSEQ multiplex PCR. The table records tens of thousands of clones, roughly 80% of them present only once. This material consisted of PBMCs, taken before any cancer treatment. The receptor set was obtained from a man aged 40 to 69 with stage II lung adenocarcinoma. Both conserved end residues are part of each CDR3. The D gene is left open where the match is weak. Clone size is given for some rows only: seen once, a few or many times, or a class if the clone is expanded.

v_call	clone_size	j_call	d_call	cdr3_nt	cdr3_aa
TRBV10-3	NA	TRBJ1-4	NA	TGTGCCATCAGCGAAGGGATTAATGAAAAACTGTTTTTT	CAISEGINEKLFF
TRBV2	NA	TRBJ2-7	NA	TGTGCCAGCAGATCCCGGACCCTAGAAGGCGAGCAGTACTTC	CASRSRTLEGEQYF
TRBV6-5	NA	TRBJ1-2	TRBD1	TGTGCCAGCAATGGACAGGGGGCCAACTATGGCTACACCTTC	CASNGQGANYGYTF
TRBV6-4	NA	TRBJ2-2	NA	TGTGCCAGCAGTGACTGGGTGGCAGGGAACACCGGGGAGCTGTTTTTT	CASSDWVAGNTGELFF
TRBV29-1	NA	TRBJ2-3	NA	TGCAGCGCCCGAAAGATCCAGGGTAGCACAGATACGCAGTATTTT	CSARKIQGSTDTQYF
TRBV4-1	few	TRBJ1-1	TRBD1	TGCGCCAGCAGCCAAATAACAGGGGATGCCTGGACTTTCTTT	CASSQITGDAWTFF
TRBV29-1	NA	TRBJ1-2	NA	TGCAGCGTTGGAGAGGTCTATGGCTACACCTTC	CSVGEVYGYTF
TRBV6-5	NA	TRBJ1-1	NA	TGTGCCAGCAGTTTGTACGCGGGCACTGAAGCTTTCTTT	CASSLYAGTEAFF
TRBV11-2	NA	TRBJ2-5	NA	TGTGCCAGCAGCTTAGAACTGCGGTATGAGACCCAGTACTTC	CASSLELRYETQYF
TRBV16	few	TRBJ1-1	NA	TGTGCCAGCAGCCCCGCGAGGACCGCTGAAGCTTTCTTT	CASSPARTAEAFF
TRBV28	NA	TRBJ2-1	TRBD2	TGCGCCAGCAGTTCATCGCGACTAGCGGGAGGATACAATGAGCAGTTCTTC	CASSSSRLAGGYNEQFF
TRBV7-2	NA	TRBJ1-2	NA	TGTGCCAGCAGCATGCAGGGTTTAAAGGGTGGCTACACCTTC	CASSMQGLKGGYTF
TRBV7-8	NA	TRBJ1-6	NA	TGTGCCAGCAGCTTAATTGAGGGGAAGGACTCACCCCTCCACTTT	CASSLIEGKDSPLHF
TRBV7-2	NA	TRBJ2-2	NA	TGTGCCAGCAGCTTAGTGTCCTCCGGTGCGGGGGAGCTGTTTTTT	CASSLVSSGAGELFF
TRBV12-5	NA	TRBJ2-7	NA	TGTGCTAGTGGTCGACCGGAGGGCACCTACGAGCAGTACTTC	CASGRPEGTYEQYF
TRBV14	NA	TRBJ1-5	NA	TGTGCCAGCAGCCAAGAACAGGGTCAGCCCCAGCATTTT	CASSQEQGQPQHF
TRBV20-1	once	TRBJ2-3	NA	TGCAGTGCTATAGCACAAGATACGCAGTATTTT	CSAIAQDTQYF
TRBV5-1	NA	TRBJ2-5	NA	TGCGCCAGCAGCTTGGACAGCCAAGAGACCCAGTACTTC	CASSLDSQETQYF
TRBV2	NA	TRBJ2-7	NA	TGTGCCAGCAGTGCCACTCAACCTACCTACGAGCAGTACTTC	CASSATQPTYEQYF
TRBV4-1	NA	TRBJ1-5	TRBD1	TGCGCCAGCAGCCCCCCCGCAGAGACAGGGCATCAGCCCCAGCATTTT	CASSPPAETGHQPQHF
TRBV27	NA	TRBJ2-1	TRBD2	TGTGCCAGCAGTTACCTAGCGGGACCCTACAATGAGCAGTTCTTC	CASSYLAGPYNEQFF
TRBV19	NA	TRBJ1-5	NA	TGTGCCAGTAGGGTACAGGGCAACGATGCCCAGCCCCAGCATTTT	CASRVQGNDAQPQHF
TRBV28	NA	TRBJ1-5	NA	TGTGCCAGCACCTCTAGGGGGTCGGGGAGTAGTCAGCCCCAGCATTTT	CASTSRGSGSSQPQHF
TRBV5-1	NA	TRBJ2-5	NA	TGCGCCAGCAGCTCGACCATCGTAAGGGCTGTGGGGAGTGAAGAGACCCAGTACTTC	CASSSTIVRAVGSEETQYF
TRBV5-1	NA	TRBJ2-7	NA	TGCGCCAGCAGCCTGGAACAGGGCTACGAGCAGTACTTC	CASSLEQGYEQYF
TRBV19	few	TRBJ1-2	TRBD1	TGTGCCAGTAGTAGAATGCCCCAGGGGGACTACACCTTC	CASSRMPQGDYTF
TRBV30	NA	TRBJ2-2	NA	TGTGCCTGGAGTGTACGCGGACGCGCGAACACCGGGGAGCTGTTTTTT	CAWSVRGRANTGELFF
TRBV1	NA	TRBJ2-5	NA	TGCACCAGCAGCCAGAAGGCGGGGGGACTAGCGGGGTGTGGGGAGACCCAGTACTTC	CTSSQKAGGLAGCGETQYF
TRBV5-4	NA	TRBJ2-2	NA	TGTGCCAGCAGATGGGGGAGCACCGGGGAGCTGTTTTTT	CASRWGSTGELFF
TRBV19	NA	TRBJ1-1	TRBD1	TGTGCCAGTAGGGCGACAGGGGCCACTGAAGCTTTCTTT	CASRATGATEAFF
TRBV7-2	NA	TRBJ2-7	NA	TGTGCCAGCAGCTCCCGATACCCCTACGAGCAGTACTTC	CASSSRYPYEQYF
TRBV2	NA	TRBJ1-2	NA	TGTGCCAGCAGTGAAGGGGGGGCAGGGAACTATGGCTACACCTTC	CASSEGGAGNYGYTF
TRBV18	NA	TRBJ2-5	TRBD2	TGTGCCAGCCGTAGCGGGAGCGGGGAGACCCAGTACTTC	CASRSGSGETQYF
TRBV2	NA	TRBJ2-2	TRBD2	TGTGCCATCCACCTTAGCGGGAGTTTTACCGGGGAGCTGTTTTTT	CAIHLSGSFTGELFF
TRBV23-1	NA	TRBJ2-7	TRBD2	TGCGCCAGCAGTCAATCGGCCCGGGGCAGCGGGGTGGAGTACTTC	CASSQSARGSGVEYF
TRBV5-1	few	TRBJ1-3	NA	TGCGCCAGCAGCGACGGCTCTGGAAACACCATATATTTT	CASSDGSGNTIYF
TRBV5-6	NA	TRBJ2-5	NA	TGCGCCAGCAGCTTGGAGGGACAGTCAGTCGAGACCCAGTACTTC	CASSLEGQSVETQYF
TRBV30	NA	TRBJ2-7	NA	TGTGCCTGGAGTCGGGGGGCAAGCTCCTACGAGCAGTACTTC	CAWSRGASSYEQYF
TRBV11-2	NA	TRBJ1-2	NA	TGTGCCAGCAGCCCCGGGGGAGGCAGCGGGTATGGCTACACCTTC	CASSPGGGSGYGYTF
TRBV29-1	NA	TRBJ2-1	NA	TGCAGCGTTGAAGATCTAGGGGGGAATAATTACAATGAGCAGTTCTTC	CSVEDLGGNNYNEQFF